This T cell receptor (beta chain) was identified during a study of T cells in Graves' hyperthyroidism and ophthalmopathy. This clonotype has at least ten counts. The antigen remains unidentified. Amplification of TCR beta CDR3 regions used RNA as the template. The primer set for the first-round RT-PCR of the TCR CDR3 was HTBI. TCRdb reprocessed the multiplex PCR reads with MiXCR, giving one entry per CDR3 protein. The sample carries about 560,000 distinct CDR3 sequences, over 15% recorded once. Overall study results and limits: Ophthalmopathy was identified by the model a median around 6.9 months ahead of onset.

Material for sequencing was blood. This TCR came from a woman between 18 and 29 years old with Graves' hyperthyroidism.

The CDR3 DNA follows: TGTGCCAGCTCACCACCGTCTTTAAATGAAGGTGAAGCTTTCTTT. The encoded protein is CASSPPSLNEGEAFF. This chain uses TRBV18 with TRBJ1-1, with D unclear. Trimming took 0 bases from V and 7 from J, leaving 15 bases between them. CDR3 length: 15 residues. Germline values: CDR1 KGHSH, CDR2 LQKENI.